This TCR beta chain appears in the sequencing data of a study of blood T cell repertoires in COVID-19. Assay: immunoSEQ multiplex PCR; the TCRdb copy retains only in-frame clones and omits some. The data contain some 48,000 clones, 75% to 95% of them seen just once; the ten biggest clones take up under 6.5%. The CDR3 is 14 residues long. Germline-derived CDR1 and CDR2 are SGHVS and FQNEAQ. V was cut by 3 bases and J by 1 base, with 7 bases left in between. The receptor was derived from a man between 65 and 85 years old with acute or convalescent COVID-19. The chain joins TRBV7-8 to TRBJ2-1, with D tentatively TRBD2 (5 bases). Sequencing input: peripheral blood. CDR3 loop: CASSFERSYNEQFF. The CDR3 region has the DNA TGTGCCAGCAGCTTTGAGCGGTCCTACAATGAGCAGTTCTTC.